The 24 T cell receptor beta chains presented below share a single source sample, sequenced in a study of cytomegalovirus exposure and HLA in healthy donors. Primers for the PCR totalled 60 Vbeta and 13 Jbeta. Assay used: immunoSEQ multiplex PCR; TCRdb lists only in-frame clones, some missing. The table has about 200,000 clones, approximately 86% seen once; the top ten hold around 0.3%. Sequencing used PBMCs. The receptors were gathered from a woman aged 25 to 39 in good health and CMV-seronegative.

The chain employs TRBV5-4 and TRBJ1-1; no clear D gene. V shed 4 bases and J shed 1 base, with 8 bases lying between them. The CDR3 is 13 amino acids. Germline CDR1 reads SGHNT; CDR2 reads YYREEE (reference sequence). Written as DNA, the CDR3 is TGTGCCAGCAGCACCCCAGGGAACACTGAAGCTTTCTTT. Protein: CASSTPGNTEAFF.

This clone was seen a handful of times. The genes are TRBV18 and TRBJ1-2, with a possible D match to TRBD1 (6 bases). Germline CDR1 reads KGHSH; CDR2 reads LQKENI. The length of the CDR3 is 13 residues. V lost 3 bases, J lost 8 bases, and 13 bases lay in between. CDR3 sequence: CASSPSGVEGYTF. The CDR3 DNA is TGTGCCAGCTCACCTTCAGGGGTAGAAGGCTACACCTTC.

The chain combines TRBV9 with TRBJ2-3, with D possibly being TRBD1 (6 bases). The germline V gene has CDR1 SGDLS and CDR2 YYNGEE. The CDR3 extends over 15 amino acids. V dropped 0 bases and J dropped 4 bases, with 12 bases sitting between them. This CDR3 is CASSVGGRGPDTQYF. In DNA, the CDR3 is TGTGCCAGCAGCGTAGGGGGCAGGGGCCCAGATACGCAGTATTTT.

J is TRBJ2-7 and V is TRBV28, with 8 nucleotides matching TRBD2. The CDR3 runs to 15 residues. Trimming cost V 5 bases and J 5 bases; bases outside gene matches: 11. CDR1 is MDHEN, CDR2 SYDVKM, per germline. CDR3 DNA: TGTGCCAGCAGTCTAACGACTAGCGCATCCCACGAGCAGTACTTC. Translating it yields CASSLTTSASHEQYF.

This clone was recorded a few times. The V gene is TRBV30, the J gene TRBJ2-3; TRBD1 is a possible D gene (7 bases). The length of the CDR3 is 17 residues. CDR1 is GTSNPN, CDR2 SVGIG, per germline (reference sequence). Trimming left V 2 bases short and J 4 bases short, with 22 bases between. CDR3 nucleotides: TGTGCCTGGAGTACCGGGCGGGGACAGTTGTCCGCAGATACGCAGTATTTT. Encoded protein: CAWSTGRGQLSADTQYF. Full variable domain (outside the CDR3, taken from reference TRBV30 and TRBJ2-3): SQTIHQWPATLVQPVGSPLSLECTVEGTSNPNLYWYRQAAGRGLQLLFYSVGIGQISSEVPQNLSASRPQDRQFILSSKKLLLSDSGFYLCAWSTGRGQLSADTQYFGPGTRLTVL.

The rearrangement links TRBV29-1 to TRBJ2-1; 8 bases match TRBD2. This CDR3 spans 11 amino acids. CDR1 is SQVTM, CDR2 ANQGSEA, per germline. The J segment lost 8 bases and the V segment lost 6 bases, leaving 3 bases of the junction unmatched. The CDR3 DNA sequence: TGCAGCGTCGGGGGGGCCTATGAGCAGTTCTTC. As protein: CSVGGAYEQFF.

The CDR3 coding sequence is TGTGCCAGCAGCGTCAAGACAGGGCAAACTGAAGCTTTCTTT. This sequence encodes CASSVKTGQTEAFF. J is TRBJ1-1 and V is TRBV5-4; 7 positions match TRBD1. Germline trimming cut 4 bases from V and 5 bases from J; bases unmatched to any gene: 8. Germline V CDR1 and CDR2: SGHNT, YYREEE (reference sequence). This CDR3 is 14 amino acids long. Drawing the rest from reference TRBV5-4 and TRBJ1-1, the complete variable domain is ETGVTQSPTHLIKTRGQQVTLRCSSQSGHNTVSWYQQALGQGPQFIFQYYREEENGRGNFPPRFSGLQFPNYSSELNVNALELDDSALYLCASSVKTGQTEAFFGQGTRLTVV.

The chain carries TRBV7-9 and TRBJ2-3; a possible D gene is TRBD2 (5 bases). Trimming cost V 5 bases and J 4 bases, with 19 bases left between them. Germline loops: CDR1 SEHNR, CDR2 FQNEAQ (reference sequence). This CDR3 has 16 residues. The CDR3 sequence is CASSHGLHQEADTQYF. DNA for the CDR3: TGTGCCAGCAGCCACGGACTGCACCAGGAGGCAGATACGCAGTATTTT.

The count of this clone is one. The chain combines TRBV6-5 with TRBJ1-1, with a tentative D call TRBD1 (6 bases). The germline gives CDR1 MNHEY, CDR2 SVGAGI. V lost 10 bases and J lost 2, with 14 bases in between. This CDR3 contains 13 residues. CDR3 sequence reads: CATYRVANTEAFF. In nucleotides, the CDR3 is TGTGCCACTTACAGGGTGGCTAACACTGAAGCTTTCTTT.

The rearrangement links TRBV6-5 to TRBJ2-7; 9 positions agree with TRBD1. J was trimmed by 6 bases and V by 6 bases; bases with no gene match: 9. The CDR3 runs 14 residues. CDR1 MNHEY and CDR2 SVGAGI come from the germline V gene. CDR3 nucleotide sequence: TGTGCCAGCAGGACCGGGACAGGGTTGAGCGAGCAGTACTTC. Its protein is CASRTGTGLSEQYF.

V and J are TRBV28 and TRBJ2-3; D is perhaps TRBD2 (6 bases). This CDR3 is 15 amino acids long. The germline gives CDR1 MDHEN, CDR2 SYDVKM. Trimming stripped 3 bases from V and 6 bases from J, with 16 bases between. The CDR3 protein is CASSFGEVGVDTQYF. The CDR3, as DNA: TGTGCCAGCAGTTTTGGGGAGGTGGGGGTGGATACGCAGTATTTT.

This clone appeared once. The chain recombines TRBV27 with TRBJ2-1; 8 bases agree with TRBD2. The V gene end was trimmed by 6 bases and the J gene end by 6 bases; junction bases not matched to a gene: 7. The CDR3 has 14 residues. Per germline, CDR1 MNHEY and CDR2 SMNVEV (reference sequence). The DNA of the CDR3 is TGTGCCAGCAGACCCGCGGGGGGAGGCAATGAGCAGTTCTTC. It is translated as CASRPAGGGNEQFF.

CDR3 sequence: CAIGTGTPYEQYF. CDR3 nucleotide sequence: TGTGCCATCGGGACAGGGACTCCCTACGAGCAGTACTTC. The chain couples TRBV2 to TRBJ2-7; TRBD1 aligns across 9 bases. CDR1 SNHLY and CDR2 FYNNEI come from the germline V gene. The CDR3 extends over 13 amino acids. V shed 10 bases and J 2 bases; nucleotides not matched to a gene: 6.

This chain uses TRBV7-6 with TRBJ2-2, with D possibly matching TRBD1 (7 bases). The V gene lost 4 bases and the J gene lost 4 bases, with 16 bases spanning the gap. The CDR3 is made up of 16 amino acids. CDR1 and CDR2 from the germline V gene are SGHVS and FNYEAQ. CDR3 residues: CASSSRGRGVTGELFF. Here the CDR3 DNA reads TGTGCCAGCAGCTCAAGGGGGCGCGGGGTCACCGGGGAGCTGTTTTTT.

The gene calls are TRBV29-1 and TRBJ2-7; TRBD1 agrees at 9 bases. V shed 7 bases and J 5 bases; nucleotides not matched to a gene: 6. Germline loops: CDR1 SQVTM, CDR2 ANQGSEA. The CDR3 length is 12 residues. The CDR3 reads CSALTGGDEQYF. CDR3 coding DNA: TGCAGCGCTTTGACAGGGGGTGACGAGCAGTACTTC.

The rearrangement joins TRBV11-2 to TRBJ2-3; TRBD2 aligns across 7 bases. Trimming cost V 5 bases and J 1 base; bases outside gene matches: 6. Germline lookup yields CDR1 SGHAT and CDR2 FQNNGV. The CDR3 length is 15 residues. The CDR3 loop reads CASSVLGGGTDTQYF. The CDR3 DNA follows: TGTGCCAGCAGCGTCCTGGGGGGGGGCACAGATACGCAGTATTTT.

This rearrangement joins TRBV4-1 to TRBJ2-3, with D perhaps TRBD2 (7 bases). This CDR3 region has 15 residues. Per the germline V gene, CDR1 is MGHRA and CDR2 is YSYEKL. Trimming removed 4 bases at V and 4 bases at J, with 15 bases between. CDR3 loop: CASSPEGGRADTQYF. The DNA of the CDR3 is TGCGCCAGCAGCCCCGAGGGGGGGCGAGCAGATACGCAGTATTTT.

The chain recombines TRBV6-5 with TRBJ2-5, with D tentatively TRBD2 (6 bases). CDR3 length: 15 residues. The germline V and J ends were trimmed by 0 bases and 5 bases, with 13 bases remaining between them. Germline V gives CDR1 MNHEY, CDR2 SVGAGI. The CDR3 DNA is TGTGCCAGCAGTTACTCACCTAATGGGGGGGAGACCCAGTACTTC. Translating it yields CASSYSPNGGETQYF.

The chain recombines TRBV7-2 with TRBJ2-1, with 9 bases aligning to TRBD1. Trimming at V came to 4 bases and at J to 6 bases, leaving 1 base not matched to a gene. The CDR3 loop spans 13 amino acids. Germline V gives CDR1 SGHTA, CDR2 FQGNSA. The DNA for the CDR3 is TGTGCCAGCAGCTCGGGACAGGGCAATGAGCAGTTCTTC. Its translation is CASSSGQGNEQFF.

V usage is TRBV29-1 and J usage is TRBJ2-2; the D is unclear. The CDR3 has 13 residues. Germline values: CDR1 SQVTM, CDR2 ANQGSEA. The V end was cut by 2 bases, the J end by 8 bases, with 12 bases between. CDR3 sequence (DNA): TGCAGCGTTGAAATTACCCCCGGGGGGGAGCTGTTTTTT. This sequence encodes CSVEITPGGELFF.

This chain links TRBV19 with TRBJ2-1, with D uncertain. Germline CDR1 reads LNHDA; CDR2 reads SQIVND (reference sequence). This CDR3 comprises 11 residues. Deletions cut 3 bases from V and 5 bases from J, with 2 bases between. DNA for the CDR3: TGTGCCAGTAGTATCGACAATGAGCAGTTCTTC. Its protein product is CASSIDNEQFF.

The V gene is TRBV29-1, the J gene TRBJ2-7; D unresolved. Looked up from germline, CDR1 is SQVTM and CDR2 is ANQGSEA. The CDR3 covers 12 residues. Trimming took off 8 bases at V and 3 bases at J, with 14 bases between the two ends. The CDR3 is CSTMVGSYEQYF. The CDR3 DNA reads TGCAGCACCATGGTTGGCAGCTACGAGCAGTACTTC.

There are a few counts of this clone. This sequence joins TRBV20-1 and TRBJ2-7; no clear D. Germline CDR1 and CDR2: DFQATT and SNEGSKA (reference sequence). CDR3 length: 11 amino acids. Trimming left V 7 bases short and J 5 bases short, with 12 bases between. This chain's CDR3 is CSGGTWDEQYF. CDR3 nucleotide sequence: TGCAGTGGCGGCACCTGGGACGAGCAGTACTTC.

The chain joins TRBV10-3 to TRBJ2-1; D perhaps matches TRBD2 (5 bases). Germline CDR1 ENHRY, CDR2 SYGVKD. The CDR3 contains 15 residues. V lost 4 bases, J lost 5 bases, and 15 bases lay in between. The CDR3 sequence is CAISGGAALDNEQFF. CDR3 coding DNA: TGTGCCATCAGTGGCGGAGCGGCCCTCGACAATGAGCAGTTCTTC.